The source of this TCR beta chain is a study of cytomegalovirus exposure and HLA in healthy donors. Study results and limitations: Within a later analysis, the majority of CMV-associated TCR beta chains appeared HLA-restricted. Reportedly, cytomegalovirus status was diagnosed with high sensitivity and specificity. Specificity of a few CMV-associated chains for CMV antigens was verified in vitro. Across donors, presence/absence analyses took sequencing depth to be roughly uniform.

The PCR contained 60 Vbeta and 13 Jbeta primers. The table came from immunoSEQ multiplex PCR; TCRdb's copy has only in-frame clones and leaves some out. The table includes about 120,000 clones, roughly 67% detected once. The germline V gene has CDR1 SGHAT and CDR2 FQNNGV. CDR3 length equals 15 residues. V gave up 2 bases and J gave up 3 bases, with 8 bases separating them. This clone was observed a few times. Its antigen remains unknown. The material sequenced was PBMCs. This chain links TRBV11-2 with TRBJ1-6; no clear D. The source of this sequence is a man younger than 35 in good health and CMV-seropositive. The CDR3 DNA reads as TGTGCCAGCAGCTTAACAGTAAGCTATAATTCACCCCTCCACTTT. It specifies CASSLTVSYNSPLHF.